The 26 T cell receptor beta chains below all came from one sample that was sequenced in a study of OX40 agonist ivuxolimab in advanced cancers. Clones were sequenced by immunoSEQ multiplex PCR, and TCRdb holds only the in-frame ones, with some missing. The sample carries around 64,000 clones, almost 85% recorded once. Material: CD4+ or CD8+ T cells sorted from blood, obtained in a trial of the OX40 agonist ivuxolimab. These receptors were obtained from an adult with an advanced solid tumor such as melanoma, head and neck, liver or kidney cancer.

This rearrangement joins TRBV7-2 to TRBJ2-7, with 10 bases that match TRBD1. The CDR3 sequence is 16 residues long. CDR1 SGHTA and CDR2 FQGNSA come from the germline V gene. Trimming took 2 bases from V and 2 from J; bases not matched to a gene: 6. Written as DNA, the CDR3 is TGTGCCAGCAGCTTAAGAGGGGGACAGGGGACCTACGAGCAGTACTTC. Encoded protein: CASSLRGGQGTYEQYF.

This rearrangement joins TRBV5-1 to TRBJ2-7; 8 bases are a match to TRBD1. Looked up from germline, CDR1 is SGHRS and CDR2 is YFSETQ. The CDR3 loop spans 16 amino acids. V dropped 0 bases and J dropped 3; count of bases not matched to a gene: 8. CDR3 nucleotides: TGCGCCAGCAGCTTGGCTACAGGGGGTTCCCACTACGAGCAGTACTTC. It codes for CASSLATGGSHYEQYF.

This clone has a single count. The chain has TRBV21-1 and TRBJ2-7; the table's D call of TRBD1 was not tested on the DNA. TRBV21-1 counts as a pseudogene. This CDR3 is 16 amino acids long. CDR3 DNA sequence: TGTGCCAGCACCCCTCGAGGGCAGGGGGCGGGATACGAGCAGTACTTC. It specifies CASTPRGQGAGYEQYF.

This clone showed up just a few times. The chain uses TRBV5-6 and TRBJ1-2; D is uncertain. CDR1 SGHDT and CDR2 YYEEEE come from the germline V gene. The V and J ends lost 0 bases and 3 bases respectively, with 15 bases between them. This CDR3 region has 16 residues. CDR3 in DNA: TGTGCCAGCAGCTTGGGAATTTGGGTGGACGACTATGGCTACACCTTC. It is translated as CASSLGIWVDDYGYTF.

This chain connects TRBV15 to TRBJ2-3, with D perhaps assigned TRBD1 or TRBD2 (5 bases each). The ends were cut back, 0 bases at V and 8 bases at J, with 18 bases in the middle. The CDR3 contains 16 residues. Germline V gives CDR1 LNHNV, CDR2 YYDKDF (reference sequence). The CDR3 DNA follows: TGTGCCACCAGCAGAGAACCAACAGGTTATGGGGGTACGCAGTATTTT. It yields the protein CATSREPTGYGGTQYF.

The chain has TRBV11-3 and TRBJ2-5, with TRBD2 matching over 9 bases. V trimming: 7 bases; J trimming: 5 bases; junction bases outside the gene matches: 14. Germline CDR1 SGHNT, CDR2 YENEEA. The CDR3 loop spans 16 amino acids. The CDR3 here is CASTLDPAGGFETQYF. In nucleotides, the CDR3 is TGTGCCAGCACCCTGGACCCGGCGGGAGGGTTTGAGACCCAGTACTTC.

The chain uses TRBV12-2 and TRBJ2-7; the DNA was not compared with TRBD2, the D call given in the table. TRBV12-2 is labeled a pseudogene. This CDR3 comprises 15 residues. In nucleotides, the CDR3 is TGTGCAAGTCGCTCTGGTGCGGGAGGGTCCTACGAGCAGTACTTC. Amino acid sequence: CASRSGAGGSYEQYF.

The chain combines TRBV18 with TRBJ2-7, with 7 nucleotides matching TRBD1. Trimming at V came to 0 bases and at J to 5 bases, leaving 4 bases not matched to a gene. CDR3 length: 14 residues. Germline-derived CDR1 and CDR2 are KGHSH and LQKENI. The DNA for the CDR3 is TGTGCCAGCTCACCACCCAGACAGGGTGACGAGCAGTACTTC. Translation gives CASSPPRQGDEQYF.

The chain recombines TRBV5-8 with TRBJ2-7; TRBD2 aligns across 8 bases. Germline lookup yields CDR1 SGHTS and CDR2 YDEGEE. The CDR3 runs to 16 residues. V lost 0 bases to trimming and J lost 2 bases; unmatched junction nucleotides: 7. As DNA, the CDR3 is TGTGCCAGCAGCTTGGGAGTTAGCGGGACGCCCTACGAGCAGTACTTC. Its translation is CASSLGVSGTPYEQYF.

CDR3 bases: TGTGCCATCAGTGAGAAAGGAAATCTCGGAAACACCATATATTTT. It encodes CAISEKGNLGNTIYF. The V gene is TRBV10-3, the J gene TRBJ1-3; D not resolved. The V and J ends lost 2 bases and 4 bases respectively, with 12 bases between them. The germline V gene encodes CDR1 ENHRY and CDR2 SYGVKD. The CDR3 is made up of 15 amino acids.

This chain connects TRBV18 to TRBJ2-1; 8 nucleotides align to TRBD1. The CDR3 has 12 residues. CDR1 and CDR2 (germline): KGHSH, LQKENI. After removal of 5 bases from V and 6 bases from J, the junction contained 0 bases not matched to a gene. In nucleotides, the CDR3 is TGTGCCAGCTCAGACAGGGGCAATGAGCAGTTCTTC. As protein: CASSDRGNEQFF.

The J gene is TRBJ1-6, the V gene TRBV5-1; D unresolved. Germline CDR1 is SGHRS and CDR2 is YFSETQ. This CDR3 is built from 17 residues. Trimming took off 4 bases at V and 14 bases at J, with 28 bases between the two ends. The CDR3 region is CASSPTPSQTFRRTLHF. CDR3 DNA: TGCGCCAGCAGCCCCACCCCCAGCCAAACCTTTCGTAGGACCCTCCACTTT.

The chain uses TRBV5-4 and TRBJ2-1, with 7 bases lining up with TRBD2. The length of the CDR3 is 17 residues. V lost 2 bases, J lost 3 bases, and 11 bases stayed unmatched. CDR1 and CDR2 (germline): SGHNT, YYREEE (reference sequence). CDR3 nucleotide sequence: TGTGCCAGCAGCTTTTTGGTAGCGGGTGACCTCTACAATGAGCAGTTCTTC. Its translation: CASSFLVAGDLYNEQFF.

The chain employs TRBV7-6 and TRBJ2-1, with D perhaps TRBD1 (6 bases). From germline, CDR1 is SGHVS and CDR2 FNYEAQ. Trimming removed 4 bases from V and 7 bases from J, with 17 bases in between. This CDR3 spans 15 amino acids. CDR3 sequence: CASSSLGQSWNEQFF. The DNA for the CDR3 is TGTGCCAGCAGCTCCTTAGGACAGAGTTGGAATGAGCAGTTCTTC. Supplemented by reference TRBV7-6 and TRBJ2-1, the full variable domain reads GAGVSQSPRYKVTKRGQDVALRCDPISGHVSLYWYRQALGQGPEFLTYFNYEAQQDKSGLPNDRFSAERPEGSISTLTIQRTEQRDSAMYRCASSSLGQSWNEQFFGPGTRLTVL.

The sample holds one count of this clone. The V and J genes are TRBV2 and TRBJ2-1; 7 bases are shared with TRBD2. This CDR3 spans 13 amino acids. Unmatched junction bases numbered 6, after V lost 6 bases and J lost 7 bases. In germline, CDR1 is SNHLY, CDR2 FYNNEI. The CDR3, as DNA: TGTGCCAGCAGGGACGGACTAGGAAATGAGCAGTTCTTC. This codes for CASRDGLGNEQFF.

This clone was picked up a small number of times. The chain couples TRBV6-1 to TRBJ1-2, with D hard to call. Germline V lookup: CDR1 MNHNS, CDR2 SASEGT. The CDR3 sequence is 13 residues long. V lost 2 bases, J lost 7 bases, and 11 bases lay in between. CDR3: CASSERITSGYTF. CDR3 nucleotide sequence: TGTGCCAGCAGTGAACGGATAACATCTGGCTACACCTTC.

This clone was detected only once. The chain uses TRBV30 and TRBJ1-6; 8 bases line up with TRBD1. V dropped 2 bases and J dropped 9; count of bases not matched to a gene: 9. The CDR3 extends over 15 amino acids. Per the germline V gene, CDR1 is GTSNPN and CDR2 is SVGIG (reference sequence). The CDR3 region is CAWSRPGTGPSPLHF. DNA for the CDR3: TGTGCCTGGAGTCGTCCCGGGACAGGCCCTTCACCCCTCCACTTT.

The V gene is TRBV7-9, the J gene TRBJ1-2, with D tentatively TRBD1 (5 bases). V shed 5 bases and J shed 7 bases, with 11 bases lying between them. The germline CDR1 and CDR2 sequences are SEHNR and FQNEAQ (reference sequence). This CDR3 is built from 12 residues. CDR3 loop: CASSDGTGGYTF. In DNA, the CDR3 is TGTGCCAGCAGCGACGGGACCGGTGGCTACACCTTC. Based on the CDR3 plus reference TRBV7-9 and TRBJ1-2, the full variable domain is DTGVSQNPRHKITKRGQNVTFRCDPISEHNRLYWYRQTLGQGPEFLTYFQNEAQLEKSRLLSDRFSAERPKGSFSTLEIQRTEQGDSAMYLCASSDGTGGYTFGSGTRLTVV.

This clone was observed a handful of times. The V call is TRBV5-1, the J call TRBJ1-1; tentatively, D is TRBD1 (6 bases). Germline assignment: CDR1 SGHRS and CDR2 YFSETQ. The CDR3 extends over 11 amino acids. V lost 4 bases, J lost 8 bases, and 9 bases lay in between. The CDR3 coding sequence is TGCGCCAGCAGCGGACAGAAAGAAGCTTTCTTT. Translating it yields CASSGQKEAFF.

The J gene is TRBJ2-5, the V gene TRBV25-1; TRBD1 might be the D (6 bases). The germline CDR1 and CDR2 sequences are MGHDK and SYGVNS. This CDR3 is built from 16 residues. Trimming took off 2 bases at V and 3 bases at J, with 16 bases between the two ends. CDR3 DNA: TGTGCCAGCAGTGAAGCAGGGGCAGGGGAGAAAGAGACCCAGTACTTC. Translated: CASSEAGAGEKETQYF.

The chain couples TRBV5-4 to TRBJ2-7; 12 nucleotides align to TRBD2. CDR3 length equals 17 residues. From germline, CDR1 is SGHNT and CDR2 YYREEE (reference sequence). After removal of 4 bases from V and 7 bases from J, the junction contained 15 bases not matched to a gene. CDR3 in amino acids: CASSARLAGALRGEQYF. The CDR3 DNA follows: TGTGCCAGCAGCGCCCGACTAGCGGGGGCCCTCCGAGGGGAGCAGTACTTC.

J is TRBJ1-2 and V is TRBV30, with TRBD1 matching 9 bases. With V trimmed by 3 bases and J by 5 bases, 4 bases remained unmatched. CDR3 length equals 13 residues. Germline values: CDR1 GTSNPN, CDR2 SVGIG (reference sequence). The CDR3 here is CAWRLTGGYGYTF. Written as DNA, the CDR3 is TGTGCCTGGAGGCTGACAGGGGGTTATGGCTACACCTTC.

CDR3 in amino acids: CASSAGQGTNQPQHF. The CDR3 coding sequence is TGTGCCAGCAGCGCAGGACAGGGTACCAATCAGCCCCAGCATTTT. The chain has TRBV9 and TRBJ1-5; TRBD1 agrees at 8 bases. V shed 3 bases, J shed 3 bases, and the junction held 5 bases outside the gene matches. The CDR3 length is 15 residues. The germline CDR1 and CDR2 sequences are SGDLS and YYNGEE.

V usage is TRBV7-2 and J usage is TRBJ1-2, with no clear D. Looked up from germline, CDR1 is SGHTA and CDR2 is FQGNSA. CDR3 length: 15 residues. Trimming took off 0 bases at V and 8 bases at J, with 16 bases between the two ends. This chain's CDR3 is CASSLAAGGRAGYTF. CDR3 nucleotide sequence: TGTGCCAGCAGCTTAGCGGCAGGAGGAAGGGCGGGCTACACCTTC.

The V gene is TRBV19, the J gene TRBJ1-5; D uncertain. The V gene lost 3 bases and the J gene lost 2 bases, with 11 bases spanning the gap. The CDR3 length is 15 residues. Germline assignment: CDR1 LNHDA and CDR2 SQIVND (reference sequence). The CDR3 DNA reads TGTGCCAGTAGTATGGCCCGGAGGGGCAATCAGCCCCAGCATTTT. Protein: CASSMARRGNQPQHF.

This sequence joins TRBV7-3 and TRBJ2-5; weak D call: TRBD2 (6 bases). The last part of the DNA fits TRBJ2-7 better; the J call may be wrong. Germline V lookup: CDR1 SGHTA, CDR2 FQGTGA. This CDR3 is built from 15 residues. CDR3 nucleotides: TGTGCCAGCATCCCCCGGAGGGACTGGAACTACGAGCAGTACTTC. This translates into CASIPRRDWNYEQYF.